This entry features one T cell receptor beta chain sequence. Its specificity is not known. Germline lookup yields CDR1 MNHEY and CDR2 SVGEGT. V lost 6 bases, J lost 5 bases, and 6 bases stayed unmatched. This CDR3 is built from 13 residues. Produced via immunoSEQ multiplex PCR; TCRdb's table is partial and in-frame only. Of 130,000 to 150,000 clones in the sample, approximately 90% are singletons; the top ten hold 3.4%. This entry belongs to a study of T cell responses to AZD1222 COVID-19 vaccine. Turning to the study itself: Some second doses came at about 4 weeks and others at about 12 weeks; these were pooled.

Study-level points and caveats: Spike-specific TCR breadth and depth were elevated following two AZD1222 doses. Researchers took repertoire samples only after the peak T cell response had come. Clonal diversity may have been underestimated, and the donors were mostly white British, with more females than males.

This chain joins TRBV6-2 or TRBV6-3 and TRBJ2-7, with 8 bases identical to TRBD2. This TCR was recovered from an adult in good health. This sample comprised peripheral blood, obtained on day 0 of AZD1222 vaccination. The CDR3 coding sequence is TGTGCCAGCAGCTTCGGGACTAGGGACGAGCAGTACTTC. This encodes CASSFGTRDEQYF.